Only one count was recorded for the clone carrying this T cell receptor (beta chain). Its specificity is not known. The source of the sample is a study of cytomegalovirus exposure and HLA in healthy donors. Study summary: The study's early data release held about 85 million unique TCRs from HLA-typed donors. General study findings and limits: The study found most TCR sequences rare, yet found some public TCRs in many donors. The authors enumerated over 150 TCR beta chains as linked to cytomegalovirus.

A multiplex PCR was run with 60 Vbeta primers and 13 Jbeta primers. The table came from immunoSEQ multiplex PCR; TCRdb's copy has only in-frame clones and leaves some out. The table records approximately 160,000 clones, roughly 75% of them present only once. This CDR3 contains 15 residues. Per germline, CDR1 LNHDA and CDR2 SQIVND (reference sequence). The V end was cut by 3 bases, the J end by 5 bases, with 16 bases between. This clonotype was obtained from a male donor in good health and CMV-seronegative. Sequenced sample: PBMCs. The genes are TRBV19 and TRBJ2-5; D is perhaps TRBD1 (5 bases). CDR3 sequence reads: CASSILWGGSETQYF. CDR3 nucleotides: TGTGCCAGTAGTATCCTCTGGGGCGGTAGCGAGACCCAGTACTTC.